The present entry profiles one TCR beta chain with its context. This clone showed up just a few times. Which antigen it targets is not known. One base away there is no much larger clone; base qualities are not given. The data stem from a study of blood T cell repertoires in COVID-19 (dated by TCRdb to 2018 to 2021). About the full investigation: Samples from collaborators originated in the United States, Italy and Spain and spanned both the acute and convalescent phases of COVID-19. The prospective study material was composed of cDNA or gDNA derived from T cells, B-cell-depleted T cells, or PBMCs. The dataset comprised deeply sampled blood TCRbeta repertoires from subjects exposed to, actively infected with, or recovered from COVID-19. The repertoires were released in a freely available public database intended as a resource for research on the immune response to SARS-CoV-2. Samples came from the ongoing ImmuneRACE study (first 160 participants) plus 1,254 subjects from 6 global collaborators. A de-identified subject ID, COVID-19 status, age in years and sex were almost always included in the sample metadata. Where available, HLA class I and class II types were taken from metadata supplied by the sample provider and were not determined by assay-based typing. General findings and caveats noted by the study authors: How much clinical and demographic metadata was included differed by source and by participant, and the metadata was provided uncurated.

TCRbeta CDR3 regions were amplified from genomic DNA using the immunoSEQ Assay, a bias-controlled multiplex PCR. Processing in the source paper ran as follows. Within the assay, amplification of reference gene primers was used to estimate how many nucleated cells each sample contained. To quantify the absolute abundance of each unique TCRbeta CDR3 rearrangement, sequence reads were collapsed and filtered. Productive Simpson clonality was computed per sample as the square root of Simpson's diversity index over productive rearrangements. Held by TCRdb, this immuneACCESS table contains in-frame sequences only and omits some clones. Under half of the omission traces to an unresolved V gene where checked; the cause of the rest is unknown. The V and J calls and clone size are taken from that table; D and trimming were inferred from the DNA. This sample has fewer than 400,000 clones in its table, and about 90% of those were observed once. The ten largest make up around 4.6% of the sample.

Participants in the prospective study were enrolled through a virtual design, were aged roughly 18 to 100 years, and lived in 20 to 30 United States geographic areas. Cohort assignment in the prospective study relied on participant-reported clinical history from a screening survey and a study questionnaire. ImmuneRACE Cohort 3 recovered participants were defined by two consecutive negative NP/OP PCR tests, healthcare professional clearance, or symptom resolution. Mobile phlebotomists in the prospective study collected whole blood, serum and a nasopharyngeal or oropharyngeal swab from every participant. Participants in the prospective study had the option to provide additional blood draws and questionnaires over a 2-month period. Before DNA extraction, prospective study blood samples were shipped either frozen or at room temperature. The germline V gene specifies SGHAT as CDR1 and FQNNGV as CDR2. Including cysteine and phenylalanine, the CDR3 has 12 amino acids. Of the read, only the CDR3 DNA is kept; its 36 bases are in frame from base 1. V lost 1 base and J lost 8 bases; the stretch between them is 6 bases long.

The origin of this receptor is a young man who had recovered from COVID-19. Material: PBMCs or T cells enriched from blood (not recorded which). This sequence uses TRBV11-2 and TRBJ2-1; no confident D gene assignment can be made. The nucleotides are TGTGCCAGCAGCTTAGGGCCCGATGAGCAGTTCTTC. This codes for CASSLGPDEQFF.